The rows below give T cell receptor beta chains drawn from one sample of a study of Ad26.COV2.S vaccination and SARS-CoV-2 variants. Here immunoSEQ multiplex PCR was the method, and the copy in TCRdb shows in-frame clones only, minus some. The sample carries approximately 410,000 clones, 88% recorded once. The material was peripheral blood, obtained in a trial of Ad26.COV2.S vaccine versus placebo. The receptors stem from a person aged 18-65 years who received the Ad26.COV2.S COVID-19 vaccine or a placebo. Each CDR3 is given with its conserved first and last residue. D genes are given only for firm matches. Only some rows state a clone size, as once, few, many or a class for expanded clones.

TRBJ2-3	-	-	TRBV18	CASSPQGGGGTDTQYF	TGTGCCAGCTCACCACAGGGCGGGGGCGGCACAGATACGCAGTATTTT
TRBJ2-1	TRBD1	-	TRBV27	CASMKGQGSYNEQFF	TGTGCCAGCATGAAGGGACAGGGGTCGTACAATGAGCAGTTCTTC
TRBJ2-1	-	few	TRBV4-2	CASSQALGGEQFF	TGTGCCAGCAGCCAAGCCCTGGGGGGTGAGCAGTTCTTC
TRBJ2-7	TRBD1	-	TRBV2	CASSDVKQGANYEQYF	TGTGCCAGCAGTGACGTTAAACAGGGGGCCAACTACGAGCAGTACTTC
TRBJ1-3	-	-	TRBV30	CAWSVRGGQTGNTIYF	TGTGCCTGGAGTGTACGGGGGGGGCAAACTGGAAACACCATATATTTT
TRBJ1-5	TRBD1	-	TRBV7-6	CASSFDRDQPQHF	TGTGCCAGCAGCTTTGACAGGGACCAGCCCCAGCATTTT
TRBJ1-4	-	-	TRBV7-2	CASSWGEKLFF	TGTGCCAGCAGTTGGGGTGAAAAACTGTTTTTT
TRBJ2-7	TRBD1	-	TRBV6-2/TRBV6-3	CASSTPGQGGYEQYF	TGTGCCAGCAGTACCCCGGGACAGGGAGGTTACGAGCAGTACTTC
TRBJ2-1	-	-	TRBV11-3	CASSLDFRANEQFF	TGTGCCAGCAGCTTAGATTTCAGAGCCAATGAGCAGTTCTTC
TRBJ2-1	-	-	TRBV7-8	CASSLEAGASYNEQFF	TGTGCCAGCAGCTTAGAGGCGGGGGCTTCCTACAATGAGCAGTTCTTC
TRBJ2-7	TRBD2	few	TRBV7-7	CASPSGGARRGHAYEQYF	TGTGCCAGCCCCAGCGGGGGGGCGCGGAGGGGGCACGCCTACGAGCAGTACTTC
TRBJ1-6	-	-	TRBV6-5	CASSWVGGIENSPLHF	TGTGCCAGCAGTTGGGTAGGCGGGATAGAGAATTCACCCCTCCACTTT
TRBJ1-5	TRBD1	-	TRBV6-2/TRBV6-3	CASSYSVDRAIQPQHF	TGTGCCAGCAGTTACAGTGTCGACAGGGCGATTCAGCCCCAGCATTTT
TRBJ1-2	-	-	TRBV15	CATSSNRSSPYGYTF	TGTGCCACCAGCTCAAACCGGAGCTCTCCCTATGGCTACACCTTC
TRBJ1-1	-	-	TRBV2	CASSEQGRNTEAFF	TGTGCCAGCAGTGAGCAGGGCAGGAACACTGAAGCTTTCTTT
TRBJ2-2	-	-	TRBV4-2	CASSKGGINTGELFF	TGTGCCAGCAGTAAAGGGGGGATAAACACCGGGGAGCTGTTTTTT
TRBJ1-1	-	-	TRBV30	CAWSMTGATEAFF	TGTGCCTGGAGTATGACGGGGGCCACTGAAGCTTTCTTT
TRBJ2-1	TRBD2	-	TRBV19	CASSIGRGLHEQFF	TGTGCCAGTAGTATCGGTAGGGGACTACATGAGCAGTTCTTC
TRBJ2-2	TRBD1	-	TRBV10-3	CAISESWTGENTGELFF	TGTGCCATCAGTGAGTCGTGGACAGGGGAAAACACCGGGGAGCTGTTTTTT
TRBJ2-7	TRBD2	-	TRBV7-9	CASSLVSGFRVSYEQYF	TGTGCCAGCAGCTTAGTTAGCGGGTTTAGGGTGTCCTACGAGCAGTACTTC
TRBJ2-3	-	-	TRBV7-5	CVNVGPTDTQYF	TGTGTCAATGTGGGACCCACAGATACGCAGTATTTT
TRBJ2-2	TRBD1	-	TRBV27	CASSLSRGTGANTGELFF	TGTGCCAGCAGTTTATCTAGGGGGACAGGGGCGAACACCGGGGAGCTGTTTTTT
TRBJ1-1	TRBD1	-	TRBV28	CASSLWRTGGNTEAFF	TGTGCCAGCAGTTTATGGCGAACAGGGGGAAACACTGAAGCTTTCTTT
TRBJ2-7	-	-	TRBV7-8	CASSLGRVQEQYF	TGTGCCAGCAGCTTAGGCAGGGTGCAGGAGCAGTACTTC
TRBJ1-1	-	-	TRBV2	CASSEALLRGSAFF	TGTGCCAGCAGTGAAGCGCTTCTGAGGGGTTCGGCTTTCTTT
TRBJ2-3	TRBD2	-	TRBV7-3	CASSLRTSGGRDTQYF	TGTGCCAGCAGCTTACGCACTAGCGGGGGGCGGGATACGCAGTATTTT
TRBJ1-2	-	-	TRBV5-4	CASSSQLYRGYTF	TGTGCCAGCAGCTCCCAACTATACCGCGGCTACACCTTC
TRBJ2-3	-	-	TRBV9	CASSVGIGSRDTQYF	TGTGCCAGCAGCGTAGGCATCGGCAGCCGGGATACGCAGTATTTT
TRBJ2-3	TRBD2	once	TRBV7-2	CASSQPVSGGTDTQYF	TGTGCCAGCAGTCAACCCGTTAGCGGGGGCACAGATACGCAGTATTTT
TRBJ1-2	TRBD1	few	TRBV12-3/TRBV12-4	CASSYGTESGYTF	TGTGCCAGCAGTTACGGGACAGAAAGTGGCTACACCTTC
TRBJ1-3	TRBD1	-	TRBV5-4	CASSSGQAQRNTIYF	TGTGCCAGCAGCTCGGGACAGGCCCAACGAAACACCATATATTTT
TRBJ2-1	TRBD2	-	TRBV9	CASSVGAGVVGEQFF	TGTGCCAGCAGCGTAGGAGCGGGGGTCGTTGGTGAGCAGTTCTTC
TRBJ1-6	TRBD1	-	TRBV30	CAWAPRGDSPLHF	TGTGCCTGGGCCCCCAGGGGGGATTCACCCCTCCACTTT
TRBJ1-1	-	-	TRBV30	CAWTTTRTVNTEAFF	TGTGCCTGGACCACCACCAGGACCGTCAACACTGAAGCTTTCTTT
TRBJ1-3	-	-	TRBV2	CASSGTLGNTIYF	TGTGCCAGCAGTGGGACCCTAGGAAACACCATATATTTT
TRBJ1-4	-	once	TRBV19	CASSMGEGNEKLFF	TGTGCCAGTAGTATGGGTGAAGGGAATGAAAAACTGTTTTTT
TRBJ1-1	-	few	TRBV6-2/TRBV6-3	CASSGPNTEAFF	TGTGCCAGCAGTGGACCTAACACTGAAGCTTTCTTT
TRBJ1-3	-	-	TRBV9	CASSVVAAGSGNTIYF	TGTGCCAGCAGCGTAGTTGCGGCAGGGTCTGGAAACACCATATATTTT
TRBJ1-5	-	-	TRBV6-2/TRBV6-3	CASSYGALEGQPQHF	TGTGCCAGCAGTTACGGGGCCCTGGAGGGGCAGCCCCAGCATTTT
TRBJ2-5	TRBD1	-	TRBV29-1	CSVSTTGETQYF	TGCAGCGTTTCCACGACAGGGGAGACCCAGTACTTC
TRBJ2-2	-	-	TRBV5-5	CASSFAGTRRTGELFF	TGTGCCAGCAGCTTCGCCGGGACAAGGCGGACCGGGGAGCTGTTTTTT
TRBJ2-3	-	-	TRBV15	CATSGTTDTQYF	TGTGCCACCTCCGGGACTACAGATACGCAGTATTTT
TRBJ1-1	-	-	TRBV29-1	CSVVSGLNTEAFF	TGCAGCGTTGTTTCAGGGCTGAACACTGAAGCTTTCTTT
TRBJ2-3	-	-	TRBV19	CASSWTGTQYF	TGTGCCAGTAGTTGGACGGGTACGCAGTATTTT
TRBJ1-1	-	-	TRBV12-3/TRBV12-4	CASSYGNTEAFF	TGTGCCAGCAGTTATGGGAACACTGAAGCTTTCTTT
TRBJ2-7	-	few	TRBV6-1	CASSEAIRTYEQYF	TGTGCCAGCAGTGAAGCAATCCGAACCTACGAGCAGTACTTC
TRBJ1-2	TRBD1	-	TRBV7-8	CASSSGQGWYGYTF	TGTGCCAGCAGCTCGGGACAGGGGTGGTATGGCTACACCTTC
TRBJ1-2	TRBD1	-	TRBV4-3	CASSQKRTGGYGYTF	TGCGCCAGCAGCCAAAAAAGGACAGGGGGGTATGGCTACACCTTC
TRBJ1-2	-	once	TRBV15	CATSRSDRRANYGYTF	TGTGCCACCAGCAGATCCGACAGGAGAGCAAACTATGGCTACACCTTC
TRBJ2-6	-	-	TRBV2	CASSMTSEGANVLTF	TGTGCCAGCAGTATGACGAGTGAAGGGGCCAACGTCCTGACTTTC
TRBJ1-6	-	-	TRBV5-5	CASSLEGLASPLHF	TGTGCCAGCAGCTTGGAAGGGTTGGCTTCACCCCTCCACTTT
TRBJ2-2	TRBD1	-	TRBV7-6	CASSLFFGQGASGELFF	TGTGCCAGCAGCTTATTTTTCGGACAGGGGGCTTCCGGGGAGCTGTTTTTT
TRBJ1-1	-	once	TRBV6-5	CASSYSQRNTEAFF	TGTGCCAGCAGTTACTCCCAAAGGAACACTGAAGCTTTCTTT
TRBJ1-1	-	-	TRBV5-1	CASSSSGGGAFF	TGCGCCAGCAGCTCATCCGGGGGTGGCGCTTTCTTT
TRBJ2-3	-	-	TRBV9	CASSDSIGWTDTQYF	TGTGCCAGCAGCGACTCTATAGGGTGGACAGATACGCAGTATTTT
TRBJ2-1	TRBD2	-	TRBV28	CASSGIERGVAYNEQFF	TGTGCCAGCAGTGGAATCGAGCGGGGGGTAGCCTACAATGAGCAGTTCTTC
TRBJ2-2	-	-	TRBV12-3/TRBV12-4	CASSAGGGELFF	TGTGCCAGCAGCGCCGGGGGAGGGGAGCTGTTTTTT